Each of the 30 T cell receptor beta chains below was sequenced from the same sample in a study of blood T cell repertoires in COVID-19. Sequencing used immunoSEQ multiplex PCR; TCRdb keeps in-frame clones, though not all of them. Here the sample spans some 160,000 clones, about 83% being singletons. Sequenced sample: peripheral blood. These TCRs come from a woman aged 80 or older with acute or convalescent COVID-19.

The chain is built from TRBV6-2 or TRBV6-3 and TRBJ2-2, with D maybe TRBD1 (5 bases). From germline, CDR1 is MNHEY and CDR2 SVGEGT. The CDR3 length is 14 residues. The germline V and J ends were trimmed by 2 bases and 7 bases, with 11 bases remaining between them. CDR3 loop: CASSYGALGGELFF. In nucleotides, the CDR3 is TGTGCCAGCAGTTACGGGGCTTTGGGCGGGGAGCTGTTTTTT.

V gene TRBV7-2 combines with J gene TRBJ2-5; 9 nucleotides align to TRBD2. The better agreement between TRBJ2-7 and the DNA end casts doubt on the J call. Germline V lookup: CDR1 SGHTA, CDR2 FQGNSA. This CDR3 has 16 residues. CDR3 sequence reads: CASSLAWGSGGHEQYF. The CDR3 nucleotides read TGTGCCAGCAGCTTAGCGTGGGGTAGCGGGGGCCACGAGCAGTACTTC.

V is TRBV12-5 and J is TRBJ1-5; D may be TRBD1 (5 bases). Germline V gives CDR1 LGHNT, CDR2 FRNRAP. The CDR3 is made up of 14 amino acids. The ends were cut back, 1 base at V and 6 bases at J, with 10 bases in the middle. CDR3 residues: CASGLGQMSQPQHF. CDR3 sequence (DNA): TGTGCTAGTGGTTTGGGACAGATGAGTCAGCCCCAGCATTTT.

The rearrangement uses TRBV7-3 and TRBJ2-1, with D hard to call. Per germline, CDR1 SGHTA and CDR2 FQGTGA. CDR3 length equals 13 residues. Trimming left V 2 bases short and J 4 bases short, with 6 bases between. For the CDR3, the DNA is TGTGCCAGCAGCTTAGGCAGGTACAATGAGCAGTTCTTC. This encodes CASSLGRYNEQFF.

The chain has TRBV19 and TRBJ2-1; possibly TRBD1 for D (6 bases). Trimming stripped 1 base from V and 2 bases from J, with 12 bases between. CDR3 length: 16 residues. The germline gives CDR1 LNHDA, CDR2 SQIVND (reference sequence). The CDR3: CASSIVRAGAYNEQFF. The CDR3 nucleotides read TGTGCCAGTAGTATAGTCCGGGCAGGGGCCTACAATGAGCAGTTCTTC.

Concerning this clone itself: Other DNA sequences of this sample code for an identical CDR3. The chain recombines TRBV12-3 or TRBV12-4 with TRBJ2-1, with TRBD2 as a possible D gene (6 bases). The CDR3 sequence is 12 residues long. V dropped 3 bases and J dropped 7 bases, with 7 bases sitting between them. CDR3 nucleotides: TGTGCCAGCAGTTTTGGGGGGAATGAGCAGTTCTTC. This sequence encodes CASSFGGNEQFF.

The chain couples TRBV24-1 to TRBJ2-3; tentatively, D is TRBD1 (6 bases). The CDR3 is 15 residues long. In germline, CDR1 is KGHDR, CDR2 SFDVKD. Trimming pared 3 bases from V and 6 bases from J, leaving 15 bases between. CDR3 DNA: TGTGCCACCAGTGATAGGGACACTCCAGGGGATACGCAGTATTTT. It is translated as CATSDRDTPGDTQYF.

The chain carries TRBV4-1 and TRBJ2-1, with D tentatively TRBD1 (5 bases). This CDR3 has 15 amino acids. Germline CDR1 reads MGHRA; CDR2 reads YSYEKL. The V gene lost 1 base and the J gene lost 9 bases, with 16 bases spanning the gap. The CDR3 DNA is TGCGCCAGCAGCCAAGGTGACAGAGAATACGGTGAGCAGTTCTTC. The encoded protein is CASSQGDREYGEQFF.

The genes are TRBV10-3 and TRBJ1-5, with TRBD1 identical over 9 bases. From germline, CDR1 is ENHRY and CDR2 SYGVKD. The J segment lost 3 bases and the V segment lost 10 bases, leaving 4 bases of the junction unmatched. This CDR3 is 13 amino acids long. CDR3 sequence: CATLQGANQPQHF. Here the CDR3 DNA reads TGTGCCACCCTACAGGGGGCCAATCAGCCCCAGCATTTT.

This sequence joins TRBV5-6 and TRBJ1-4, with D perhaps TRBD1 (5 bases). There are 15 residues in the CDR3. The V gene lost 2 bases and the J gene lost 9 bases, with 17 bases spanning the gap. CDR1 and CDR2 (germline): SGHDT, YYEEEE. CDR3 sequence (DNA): TGTGCCAGCAGCTTCCAGGGAGGAAGTCAGAAAAAACTGTTTTTT. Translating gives CASSFQGGSQKKLFF.

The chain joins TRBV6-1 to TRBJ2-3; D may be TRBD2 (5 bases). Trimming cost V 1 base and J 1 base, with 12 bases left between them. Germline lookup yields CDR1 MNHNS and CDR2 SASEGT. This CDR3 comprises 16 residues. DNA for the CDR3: TGTGCCAGCAGTGAAGATGGCGGGTCGGGCACAGATACGCAGTATTTT. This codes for CASSEDGGSGTDTQYF.

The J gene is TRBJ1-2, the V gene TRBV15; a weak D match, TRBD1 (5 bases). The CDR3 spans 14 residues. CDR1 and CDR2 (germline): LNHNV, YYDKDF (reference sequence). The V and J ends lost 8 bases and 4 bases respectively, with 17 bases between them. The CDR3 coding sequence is TGTGCCACCCGAGATTCAGGGAATACCTATGGCTACACCTTC. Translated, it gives CATRDSGNTYGYTF. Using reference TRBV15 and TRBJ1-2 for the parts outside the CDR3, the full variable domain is DAMVIQNPRYQVTQFGKPVTLSCSQTLNHNVMYWYQQKSSQAPKLLFHYYDKDFNNEADTPDNFQSRRPNTSFCFLDIRSPGLGDTAMYLCATRDSGNTYGYTFGSGTRLTVV.

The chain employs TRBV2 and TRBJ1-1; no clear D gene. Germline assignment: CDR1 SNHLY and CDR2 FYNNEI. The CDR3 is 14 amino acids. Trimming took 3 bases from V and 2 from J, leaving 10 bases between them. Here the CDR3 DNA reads TGTGCCAGCAGTGAGACGGGAGTTAACACTGAAGCTTTCTTT. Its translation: CASSETGVNTEAFF.

CDR3 protein: CASSTASTGGEQPQHF. In DNA form, the CDR3 reads TGTGCCAGTAGTACCGCATCGACAGGGGGGGAACAGCCCCAGCATTTT. The rearrangement joins TRBV19 to TRBJ1-5; TRBD1 matches at 9 bases. V shed 4 bases, J shed 7 bases, and the junction held 11 bases outside the gene matches. Germline-derived CDR1 and CDR2 are LNHDA and SQIVND (reference sequence). The CDR3 extends over 16 amino acids.

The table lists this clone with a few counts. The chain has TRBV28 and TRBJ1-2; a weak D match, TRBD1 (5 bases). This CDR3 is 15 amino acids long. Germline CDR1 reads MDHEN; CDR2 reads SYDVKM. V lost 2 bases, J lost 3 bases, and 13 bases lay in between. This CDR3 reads CASSLRAGNDYGYTF. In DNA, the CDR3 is TGTGCCAGCAGTTTAAGGGCAGGGAACGACTATGGCTACACCTTC.

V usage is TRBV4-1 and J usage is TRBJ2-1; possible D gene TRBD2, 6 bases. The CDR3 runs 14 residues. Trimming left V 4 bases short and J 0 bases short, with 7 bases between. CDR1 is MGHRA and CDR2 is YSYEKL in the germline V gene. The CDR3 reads CASSPGGSYNEQFF. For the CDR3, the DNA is TGCGCCAGCAGCCCCGGGGGCTCCTACAATGAGCAGTTCTTC.

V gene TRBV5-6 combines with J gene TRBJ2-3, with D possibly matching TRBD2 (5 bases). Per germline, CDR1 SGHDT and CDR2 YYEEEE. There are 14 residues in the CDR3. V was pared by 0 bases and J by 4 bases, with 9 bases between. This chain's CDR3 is CASSLGSGADTQYF. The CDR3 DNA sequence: TGTGCCAGCAGCTTGGGGTCCGGGGCAGATACGCAGTATTTT.

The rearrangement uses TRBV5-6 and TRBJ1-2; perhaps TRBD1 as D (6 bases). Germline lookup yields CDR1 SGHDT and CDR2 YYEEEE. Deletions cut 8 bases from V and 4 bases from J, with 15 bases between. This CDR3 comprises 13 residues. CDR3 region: CASRQPGAYGYTF. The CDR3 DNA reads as TGTGCCAGTAGACAGCCAGGGGCCTATGGCTACACCTTC.

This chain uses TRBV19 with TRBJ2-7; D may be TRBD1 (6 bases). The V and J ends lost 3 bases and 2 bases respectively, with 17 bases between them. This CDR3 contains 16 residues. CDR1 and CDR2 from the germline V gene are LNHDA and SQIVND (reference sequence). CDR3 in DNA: TGTGCCAGTAGTATCGCAGGGGTCCATCCCACCTACGAGCAGTACTTC. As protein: CASSIAGVHPTYEQYF.

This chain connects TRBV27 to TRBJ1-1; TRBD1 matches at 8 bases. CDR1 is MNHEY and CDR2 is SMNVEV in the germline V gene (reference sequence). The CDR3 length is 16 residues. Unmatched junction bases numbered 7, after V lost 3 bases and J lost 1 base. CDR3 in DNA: TGTGCCAGCAGTTTTTTGGGAACAGGGGGGAACACTGAAGCTTTCTTT. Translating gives CASSFLGTGGNTEAFF.

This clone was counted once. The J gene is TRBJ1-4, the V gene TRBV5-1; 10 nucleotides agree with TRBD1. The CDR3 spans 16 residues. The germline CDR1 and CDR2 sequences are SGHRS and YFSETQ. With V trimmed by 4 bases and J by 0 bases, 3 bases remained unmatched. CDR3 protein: CASSSGQGATNEKLFF. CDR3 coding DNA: TGCGCCAGCAGCAGTGGACAGGGGGCAACTAATGAAAAACTGTTTTTT.

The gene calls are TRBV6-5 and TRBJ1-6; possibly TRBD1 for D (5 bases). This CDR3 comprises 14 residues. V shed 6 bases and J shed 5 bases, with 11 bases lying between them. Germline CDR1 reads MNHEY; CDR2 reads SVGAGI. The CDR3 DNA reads TGTGCCAGCAGGGGTACCAGGGATAATTCACCCCTCCACTTT. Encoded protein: CASRGTRDNSPLHF.

The CDR3 reads CASTGTGRTDTQYF. CDR3 coding DNA: TGTGCCAGTACGGGGACAGGGCGCACAGATACGCAGTATTTT. The rearrangement uses TRBV19 and TRBJ2-3, with TRBD1 matching over 9 bases. Losses at the gene ends were 7 bases for V and 1 base for J; bases not matched to a gene: 3. CDR3 length: 14 amino acids. Per the germline V gene, CDR1 is LNHDA and CDR2 is SQIVND (reference sequence).

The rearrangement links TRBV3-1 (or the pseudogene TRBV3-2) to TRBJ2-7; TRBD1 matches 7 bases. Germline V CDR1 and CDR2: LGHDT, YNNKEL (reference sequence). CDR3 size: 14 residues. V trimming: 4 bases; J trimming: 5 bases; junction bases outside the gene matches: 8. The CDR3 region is CASSPRDSFHEQYF. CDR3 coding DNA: TGTGCCAGCAGCCCTAGGGACAGCTTCCACGAGCAGTACTTC.

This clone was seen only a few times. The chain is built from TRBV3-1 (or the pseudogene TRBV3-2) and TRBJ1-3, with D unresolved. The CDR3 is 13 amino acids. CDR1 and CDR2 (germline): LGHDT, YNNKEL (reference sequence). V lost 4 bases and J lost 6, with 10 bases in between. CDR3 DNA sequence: TGTGCCAGCAGCCCGACTCGGGAAAACACCATATATTTT. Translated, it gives CASSPTRENTIYF.

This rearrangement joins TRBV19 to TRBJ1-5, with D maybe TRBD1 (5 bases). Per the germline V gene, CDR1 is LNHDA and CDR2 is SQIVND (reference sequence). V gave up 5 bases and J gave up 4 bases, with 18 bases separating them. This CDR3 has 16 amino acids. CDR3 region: CASSPPGSGVNQPQHF. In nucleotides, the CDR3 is TGTGCCAGTAGTCCACCCGGTTCGGGGGTGAATCAGCCCCAGCATTTT.

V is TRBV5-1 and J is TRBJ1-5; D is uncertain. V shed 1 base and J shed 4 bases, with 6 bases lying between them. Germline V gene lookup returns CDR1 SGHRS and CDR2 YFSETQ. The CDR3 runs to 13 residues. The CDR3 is CASSLYFNQPQHF. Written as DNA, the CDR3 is TGCGCCAGCAGCTTGTATTTTAATCAGCCCCAGCATTTT.

The CDR3 spells CASSPLRTSGRATGELFF. As DNA, the CDR3 is TGCGCCAGCAGCCCCCTAAGGACTAGCGGGAGGGCCACCGGGGAGCTGTTTTTT. The V call is TRBV4-1, the J call TRBJ2-2, with TRBD2 matching 15 bases. Germline assignment: CDR1 MGHRA and CDR2 YSYEKL. This CDR3 has 18 residues. J lost 4 bases, V lost 4 bases, and 7 bases had no gene match.

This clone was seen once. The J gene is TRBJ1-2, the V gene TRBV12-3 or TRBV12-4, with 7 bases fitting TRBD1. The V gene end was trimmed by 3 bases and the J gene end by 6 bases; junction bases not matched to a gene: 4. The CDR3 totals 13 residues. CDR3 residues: CASSFIGGDGYTF. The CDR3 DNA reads TGTGCCAGCAGTTTCATAGGGGGCGATGGCTACACCTTC.

CDR3 protein: CAWSGTSGPSYEQYF. The CDR3 DNA is TGTGCCTGGAGTGGGACTAGCGGTCCCTCCTACGAGCAGTACTTC. The V gene is TRBV30, the J gene TRBJ2-7; 10 bases fit TRBD2. The CDR3 has 15 residues. Per the germline V gene, CDR1 is GTSNPN and CDR2 is SVGIG (reference sequence). V shed 1 base and J 0 bases; nucleotides not matched to a gene: 3.